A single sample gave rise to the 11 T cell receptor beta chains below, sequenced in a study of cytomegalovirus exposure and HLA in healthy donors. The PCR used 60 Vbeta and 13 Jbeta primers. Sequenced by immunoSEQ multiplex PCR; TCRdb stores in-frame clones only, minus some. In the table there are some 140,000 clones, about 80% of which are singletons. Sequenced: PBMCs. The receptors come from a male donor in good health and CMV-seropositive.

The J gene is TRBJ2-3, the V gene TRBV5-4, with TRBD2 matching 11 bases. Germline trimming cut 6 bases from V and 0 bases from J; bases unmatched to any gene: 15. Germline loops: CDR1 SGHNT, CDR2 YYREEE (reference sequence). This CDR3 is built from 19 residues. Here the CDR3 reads CASTLPGLAEIPSTDTQYF. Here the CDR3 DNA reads TGTGCCAGCACACTCCCGGGACTAGCGGAAATTCCTAGCACAGATACGCAGTATTTT. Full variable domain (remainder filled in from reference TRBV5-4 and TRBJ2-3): ETGVTQSPTHLIKTRGQQVTLRCSSQSGHNTVSWYQQALGQGPQFIFQYYREEENGRGNFPPRFSGLQFPNYSSELNVNALELDDSALYLCASTLPGLAEIPSTDTQYFGPGTRLTVL.

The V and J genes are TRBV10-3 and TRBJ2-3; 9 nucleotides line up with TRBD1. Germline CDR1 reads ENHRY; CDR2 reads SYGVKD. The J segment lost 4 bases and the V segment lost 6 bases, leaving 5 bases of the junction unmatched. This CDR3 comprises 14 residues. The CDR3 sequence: CAIRDRGSADTQYF. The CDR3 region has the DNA TGTGCCATCAGAGACAGGGGGAGCGCAGATACGCAGTATTTT.

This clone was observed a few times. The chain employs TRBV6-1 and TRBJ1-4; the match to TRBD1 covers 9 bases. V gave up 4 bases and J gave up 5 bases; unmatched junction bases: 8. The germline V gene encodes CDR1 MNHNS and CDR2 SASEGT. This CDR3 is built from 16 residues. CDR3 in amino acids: CASSAQPGQGNEKLFF. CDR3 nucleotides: TGTGCCAGCAGTGCCCAACCGGGACAGGGCAATGAAAAACTGTTTTTT.

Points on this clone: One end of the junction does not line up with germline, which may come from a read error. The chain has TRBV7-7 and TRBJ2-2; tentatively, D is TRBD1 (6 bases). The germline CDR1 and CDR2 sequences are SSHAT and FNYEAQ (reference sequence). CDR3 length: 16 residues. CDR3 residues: CASSLTGTSLTGELFF. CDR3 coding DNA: TGTGCTAGCAGCCTAACCGGGACAAGTTTAACCGGGGAGCTGTTTTTT.

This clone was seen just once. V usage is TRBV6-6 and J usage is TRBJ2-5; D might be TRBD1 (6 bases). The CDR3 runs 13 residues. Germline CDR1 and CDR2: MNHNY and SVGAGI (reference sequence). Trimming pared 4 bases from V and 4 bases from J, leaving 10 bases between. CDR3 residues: CASSFTGTETQYF. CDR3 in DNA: TGTGCCAGCAGTTTTACAGGGACAGAGACCCAGTACTTC.

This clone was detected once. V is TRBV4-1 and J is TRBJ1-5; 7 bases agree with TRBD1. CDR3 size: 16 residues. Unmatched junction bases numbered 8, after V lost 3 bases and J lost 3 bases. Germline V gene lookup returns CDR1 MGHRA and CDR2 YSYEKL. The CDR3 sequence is CASSQVPGQFNQPQHF. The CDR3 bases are TGCGCCAGCAGCCAGGTGCCGGGACAGTTCAATCAGCCCCAGCATTTT.

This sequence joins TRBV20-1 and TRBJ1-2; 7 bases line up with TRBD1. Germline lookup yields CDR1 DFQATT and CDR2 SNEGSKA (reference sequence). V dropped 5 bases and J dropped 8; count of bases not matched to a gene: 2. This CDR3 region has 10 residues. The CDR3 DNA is TGCAGTGCTCCACAGGGGGGCTACACCTTC. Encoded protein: CSAPQGGYTF.

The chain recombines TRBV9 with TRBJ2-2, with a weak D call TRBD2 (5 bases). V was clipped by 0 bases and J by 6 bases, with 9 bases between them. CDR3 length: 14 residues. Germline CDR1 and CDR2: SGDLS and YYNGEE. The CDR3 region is CASSVGTVAGELFF. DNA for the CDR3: TGTGCCAGCAGCGTAGGGACTGTCGCCGGGGAGCTGTTTTTT.

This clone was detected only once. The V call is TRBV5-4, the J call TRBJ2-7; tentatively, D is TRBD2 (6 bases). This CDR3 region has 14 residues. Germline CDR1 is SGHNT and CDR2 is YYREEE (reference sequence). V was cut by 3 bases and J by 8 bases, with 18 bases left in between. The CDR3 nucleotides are TGTGCCAGCAGCTCCCCGGACGGGGGAAATAAGCAGTACTTC. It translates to CASSSPDGGNKQYF.

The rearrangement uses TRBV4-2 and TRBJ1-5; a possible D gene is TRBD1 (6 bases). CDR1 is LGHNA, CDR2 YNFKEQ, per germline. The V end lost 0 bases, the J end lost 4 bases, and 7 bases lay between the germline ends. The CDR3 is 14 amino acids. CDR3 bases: TGTGCCAGCAGCCAAGATGACAGGAATCAGCCCCAGCATTTT. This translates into CASSQDDRNQPQHF.

The CDR3: CASSPGQSYEQYF. CDR3 bases: TGCGCCAGCAGCCCGGGACAAAGCTACGAGCAGTACTTC. The chain is built from TRBV10-1 and TRBJ2-5; tentative D call: TRBD1 (6 bases). With the DNA end fitting TRBJ2-7 better, the J assignment may be wrong. The length of the CDR3 is 13 residues. Per the germline V gene, CDR1 is WNHNN and CDR2 is SYGVQD (reference sequence).